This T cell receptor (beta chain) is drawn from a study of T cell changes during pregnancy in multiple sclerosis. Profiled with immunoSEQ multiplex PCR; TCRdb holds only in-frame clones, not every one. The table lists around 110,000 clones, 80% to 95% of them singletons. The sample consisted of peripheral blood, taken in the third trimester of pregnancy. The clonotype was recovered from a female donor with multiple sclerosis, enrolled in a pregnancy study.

The CDR3 loop is CASSPGGDTQYF. Here the CDR3 DNA reads TGCGCCAGCAGCCCAGGTGGCGACACGCAGTATTTT. The rearrangement joins TRBV5-1 to TRBJ2-3; D remains ambiguous. Germline V CDR1 and CDR2: SGHRS, YFSETQ. With 4 bases removed from V and 9 bases from J, the gap between germline ends came to 12 bases. The CDR3 runs 12 residues. Based on the CDR3 plus reference TRBV5-1 and TRBJ2-3, the full variable domain is KAGVTQTPRYLIKTRGQQVTLSCSPISGHRSVSWYQQTPGQGLQFLFEYFSETQRNKGNFPGRFSGRQFSNSRSEMNVSTLELGDSALYLCASSPGGDTQYFGPGTRLTVL.